This TCR beta chain was retrieved from a study of early T cells in non-severe SARS-CoV-2 infection. TCRdb fed the 5' RACE reads into MiXCR, producing one record per CDR3 protein. This sample yields 40,000 to 55,000 distinct CDR3 sequences, of which 23% are seen a single time; roughly 4.2% belongs to the top ten. Trimming left V 5 bases short and J 2 bases short, with 12 bases between. This CDR3 contains 15 residues. Germline CDR1 reads MGHDK; CDR2 reads SYGVNS. The J gene is TRBJ2-2, the V gene TRBV25-1; D not resolved. The receptor was derived from an adult who was a healthcare worker with PCR-confirmed SARS-CoV-2 infection or an uninfected control (not recorded which). Sequencing was performed on whole blood, taken at baseline. As DNA, the CDR3 is TGTGCCAGCAGTCTCGGGTTACTCAACACCGGGGAGCTGTTTTTT. Protein: CASSLGLLNTGELFF.